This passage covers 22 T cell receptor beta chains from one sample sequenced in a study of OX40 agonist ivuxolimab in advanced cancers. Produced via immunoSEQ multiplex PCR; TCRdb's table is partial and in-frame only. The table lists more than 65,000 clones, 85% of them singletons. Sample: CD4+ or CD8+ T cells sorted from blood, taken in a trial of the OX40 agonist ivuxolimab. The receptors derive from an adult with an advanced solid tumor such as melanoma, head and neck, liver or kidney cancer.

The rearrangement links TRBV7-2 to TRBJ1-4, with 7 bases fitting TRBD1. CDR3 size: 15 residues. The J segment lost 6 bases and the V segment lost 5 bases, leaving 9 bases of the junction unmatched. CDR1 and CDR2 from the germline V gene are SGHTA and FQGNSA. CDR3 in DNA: TGTGCCAGCAGCACCTATACAGGGGCACATGAAAAACTGTTTTTT. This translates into CASSTYTGAHEKLFF.

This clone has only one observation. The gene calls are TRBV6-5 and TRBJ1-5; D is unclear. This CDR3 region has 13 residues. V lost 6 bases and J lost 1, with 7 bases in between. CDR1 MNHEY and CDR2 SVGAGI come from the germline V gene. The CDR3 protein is CASRRASNQPQHF. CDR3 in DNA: TGTGCCAGCAGGCGGGCAAGCAATCAGCCCCAGCATTTT.

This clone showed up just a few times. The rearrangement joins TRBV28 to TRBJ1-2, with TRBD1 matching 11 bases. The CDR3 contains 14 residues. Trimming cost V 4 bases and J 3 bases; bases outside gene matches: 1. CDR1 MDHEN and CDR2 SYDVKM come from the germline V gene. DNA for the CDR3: TGTGCCAGCAGTTCGGGACAGGGGGACTATGGCTACACCTTC. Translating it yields CASSSGQGDYGYTF.

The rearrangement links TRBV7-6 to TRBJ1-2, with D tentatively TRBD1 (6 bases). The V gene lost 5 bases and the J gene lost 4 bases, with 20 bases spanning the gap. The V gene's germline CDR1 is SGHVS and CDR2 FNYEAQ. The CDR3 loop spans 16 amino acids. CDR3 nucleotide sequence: TGTGCCAGCAGCCCACGGGCTGGGGGGCAGGGCTATGGCTACACCTTC. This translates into CASSPRAGGQGYGYTF.

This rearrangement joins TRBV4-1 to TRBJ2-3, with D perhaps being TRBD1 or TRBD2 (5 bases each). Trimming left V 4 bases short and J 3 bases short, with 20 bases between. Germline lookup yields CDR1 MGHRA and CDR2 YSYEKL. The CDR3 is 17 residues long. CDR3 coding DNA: TGCGCCAGCAGCCTGAGAGGGCCAGGGTTTGTGACAGATACGCAGTATTTT. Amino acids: CASSLRGPGFVTDTQYF.

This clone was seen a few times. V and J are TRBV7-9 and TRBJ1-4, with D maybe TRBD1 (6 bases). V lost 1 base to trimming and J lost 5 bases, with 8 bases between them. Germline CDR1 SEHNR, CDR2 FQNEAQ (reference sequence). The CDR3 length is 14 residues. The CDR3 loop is CASSLGQVNEKLFF. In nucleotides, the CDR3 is TGTGCCAGCAGCTTAGGACAGGTGAATGAAAAACTGTTTTTT.

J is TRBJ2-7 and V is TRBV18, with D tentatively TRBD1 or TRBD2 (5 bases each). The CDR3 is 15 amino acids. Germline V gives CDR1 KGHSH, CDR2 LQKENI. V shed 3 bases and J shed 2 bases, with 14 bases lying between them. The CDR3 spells CASSPNGRGAYEQYF. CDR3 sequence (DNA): TGTGCCAGCTCACCTAACGGGCGAGGGGCCTACGAGCAGTACTTC.

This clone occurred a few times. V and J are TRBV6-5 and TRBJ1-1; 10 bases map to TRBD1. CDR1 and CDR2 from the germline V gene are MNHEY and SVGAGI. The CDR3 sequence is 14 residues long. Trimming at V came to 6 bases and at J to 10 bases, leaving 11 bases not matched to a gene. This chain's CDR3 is CASSLRQGAGVAFF. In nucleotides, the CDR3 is TGTGCCAGCAGCTTACGACAGGGGGCGGGGGTAGCTTTCTTT.

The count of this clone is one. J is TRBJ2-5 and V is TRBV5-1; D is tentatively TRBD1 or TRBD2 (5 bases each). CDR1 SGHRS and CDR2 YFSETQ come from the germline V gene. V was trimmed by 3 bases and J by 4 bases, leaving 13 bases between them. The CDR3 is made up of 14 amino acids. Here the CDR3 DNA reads TGCGCCAGCAGCTCGGGACCAGGGCGAGAGACCCAGTACTTC. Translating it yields CASSSGPGRETQYF.

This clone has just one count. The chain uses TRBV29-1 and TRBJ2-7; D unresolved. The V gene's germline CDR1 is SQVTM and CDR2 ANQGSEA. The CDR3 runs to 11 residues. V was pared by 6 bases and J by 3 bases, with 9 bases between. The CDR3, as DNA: TGCAGCGTAGGTGGCGGCTACGAGCAGTACTTC. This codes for CSVGGGYEQYF.

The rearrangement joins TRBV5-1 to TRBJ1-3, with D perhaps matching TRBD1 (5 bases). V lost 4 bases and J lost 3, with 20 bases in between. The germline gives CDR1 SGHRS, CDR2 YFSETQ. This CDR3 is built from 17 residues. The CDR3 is CASSDVPQGEGGNTIYF. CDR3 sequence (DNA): TGCGCCAGCAGCGACGTCCCCCAGGGCGAAGGTGGAAACACCATATATTTT.

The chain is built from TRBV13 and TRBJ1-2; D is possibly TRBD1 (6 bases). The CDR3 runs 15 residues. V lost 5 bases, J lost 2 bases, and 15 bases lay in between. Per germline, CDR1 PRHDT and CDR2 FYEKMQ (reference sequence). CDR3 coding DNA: TGTGCCAGCAGCCTCCGGTCCACAGGGAACTATGGCTACACCTTC. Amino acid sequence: CASSLRSTGNYGYTF.

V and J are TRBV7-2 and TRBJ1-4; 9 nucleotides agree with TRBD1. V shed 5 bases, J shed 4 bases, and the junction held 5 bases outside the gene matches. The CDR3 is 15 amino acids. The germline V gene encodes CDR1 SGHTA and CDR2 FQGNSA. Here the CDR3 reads CASSRGTGLNEKLFF. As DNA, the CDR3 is TGTGCCAGCAGCCGTGGGACAGGGCTTAATGAAAAACTGTTTTTT.

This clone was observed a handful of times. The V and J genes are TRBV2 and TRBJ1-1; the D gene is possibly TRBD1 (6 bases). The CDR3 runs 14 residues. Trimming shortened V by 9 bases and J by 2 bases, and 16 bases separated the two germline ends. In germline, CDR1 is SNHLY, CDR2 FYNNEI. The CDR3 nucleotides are TGTGCCAGGGGCGTCCAGGGGATAAACACTGAAGCTTTCTTT. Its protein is CARGVQGINTEAFF.

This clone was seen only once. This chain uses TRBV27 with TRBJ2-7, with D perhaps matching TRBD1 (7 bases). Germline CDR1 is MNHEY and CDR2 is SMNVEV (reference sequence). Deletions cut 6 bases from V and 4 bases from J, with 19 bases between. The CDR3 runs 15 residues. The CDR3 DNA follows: TGTGCCAGCAGCCGTGGAGGGGGCGCAGCTTACGAGCAGTACTTC. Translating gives CASSRGGGAAYEQYF.

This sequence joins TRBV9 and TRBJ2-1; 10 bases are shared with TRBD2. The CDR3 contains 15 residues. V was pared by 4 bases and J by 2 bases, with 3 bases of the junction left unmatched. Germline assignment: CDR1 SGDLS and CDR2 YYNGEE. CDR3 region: CASSSSGGTYNEQFF. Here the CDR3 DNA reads TGTGCCAGCAGCTCTAGCGGGGGAACCTACAATGAGCAGTTCTTC.

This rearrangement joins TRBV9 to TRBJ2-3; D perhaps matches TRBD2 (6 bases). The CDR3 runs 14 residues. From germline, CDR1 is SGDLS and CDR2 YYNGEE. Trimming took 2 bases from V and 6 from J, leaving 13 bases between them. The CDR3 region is CASSVGGMSDTQYF. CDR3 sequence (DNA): TGTGCCAGCAGCGTTGGCGGGATGTCGGATACGCAGTATTTT.

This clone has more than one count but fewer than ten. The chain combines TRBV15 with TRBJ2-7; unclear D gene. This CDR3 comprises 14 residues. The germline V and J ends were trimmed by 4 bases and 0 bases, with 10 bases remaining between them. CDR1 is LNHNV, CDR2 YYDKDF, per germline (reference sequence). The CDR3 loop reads CATSTTNGSYEQYF. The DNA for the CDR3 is TGTGCCACCAGCACAACAAATGGCTCCTACGAGCAGTACTTC.

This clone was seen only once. This CDR3 reads CASSWAELNTEAFF. The CDR3 DNA follows: TGTGCCAGCAGTTGGGCGGAGTTGAACACTGAAGCTTTCTTT. The chain employs TRBV27 and TRBJ1-1; D not certain. The ends were cut back, 4 bases at V and 0 bases at J, with 9 bases in the middle. The CDR3 sequence is 14 residues long. Germline lookup yields CDR1 MNHEY and CDR2 SMNVEV (reference sequence).

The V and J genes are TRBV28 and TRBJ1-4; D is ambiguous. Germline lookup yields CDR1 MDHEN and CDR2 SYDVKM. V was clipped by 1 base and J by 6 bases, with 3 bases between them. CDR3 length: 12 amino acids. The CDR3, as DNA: TGTGCCAGCAGTTTATCATATGAAAAACTGTTTTTT. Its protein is CASSLSYEKLFF.

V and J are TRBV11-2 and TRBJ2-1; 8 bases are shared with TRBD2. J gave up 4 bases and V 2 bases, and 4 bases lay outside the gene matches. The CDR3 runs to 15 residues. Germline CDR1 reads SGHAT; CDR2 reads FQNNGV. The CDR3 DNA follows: TGTGCCAGCAGCTTATTTGCTAGCGGGTACAATGAGCAGTTCTTC. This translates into CASSLFASGYNEQFF.

The DNA for the CDR3 is TGTGCCAGTAGAAACAGGGGAACCGCGACCTACGAGCAGTACTTC. Its translation is CASRNRGTATYEQYF. The V and J genes are TRBV19 and TRBJ2-7; 7 positions agree with TRBD1. Germline loops: CDR1 LNHDA, CDR2 SQIVND (reference sequence). The CDR3 has 15 residues. The junction had 10 bases not matched to a gene; V was cut back by 6 bases and J by 2 bases.